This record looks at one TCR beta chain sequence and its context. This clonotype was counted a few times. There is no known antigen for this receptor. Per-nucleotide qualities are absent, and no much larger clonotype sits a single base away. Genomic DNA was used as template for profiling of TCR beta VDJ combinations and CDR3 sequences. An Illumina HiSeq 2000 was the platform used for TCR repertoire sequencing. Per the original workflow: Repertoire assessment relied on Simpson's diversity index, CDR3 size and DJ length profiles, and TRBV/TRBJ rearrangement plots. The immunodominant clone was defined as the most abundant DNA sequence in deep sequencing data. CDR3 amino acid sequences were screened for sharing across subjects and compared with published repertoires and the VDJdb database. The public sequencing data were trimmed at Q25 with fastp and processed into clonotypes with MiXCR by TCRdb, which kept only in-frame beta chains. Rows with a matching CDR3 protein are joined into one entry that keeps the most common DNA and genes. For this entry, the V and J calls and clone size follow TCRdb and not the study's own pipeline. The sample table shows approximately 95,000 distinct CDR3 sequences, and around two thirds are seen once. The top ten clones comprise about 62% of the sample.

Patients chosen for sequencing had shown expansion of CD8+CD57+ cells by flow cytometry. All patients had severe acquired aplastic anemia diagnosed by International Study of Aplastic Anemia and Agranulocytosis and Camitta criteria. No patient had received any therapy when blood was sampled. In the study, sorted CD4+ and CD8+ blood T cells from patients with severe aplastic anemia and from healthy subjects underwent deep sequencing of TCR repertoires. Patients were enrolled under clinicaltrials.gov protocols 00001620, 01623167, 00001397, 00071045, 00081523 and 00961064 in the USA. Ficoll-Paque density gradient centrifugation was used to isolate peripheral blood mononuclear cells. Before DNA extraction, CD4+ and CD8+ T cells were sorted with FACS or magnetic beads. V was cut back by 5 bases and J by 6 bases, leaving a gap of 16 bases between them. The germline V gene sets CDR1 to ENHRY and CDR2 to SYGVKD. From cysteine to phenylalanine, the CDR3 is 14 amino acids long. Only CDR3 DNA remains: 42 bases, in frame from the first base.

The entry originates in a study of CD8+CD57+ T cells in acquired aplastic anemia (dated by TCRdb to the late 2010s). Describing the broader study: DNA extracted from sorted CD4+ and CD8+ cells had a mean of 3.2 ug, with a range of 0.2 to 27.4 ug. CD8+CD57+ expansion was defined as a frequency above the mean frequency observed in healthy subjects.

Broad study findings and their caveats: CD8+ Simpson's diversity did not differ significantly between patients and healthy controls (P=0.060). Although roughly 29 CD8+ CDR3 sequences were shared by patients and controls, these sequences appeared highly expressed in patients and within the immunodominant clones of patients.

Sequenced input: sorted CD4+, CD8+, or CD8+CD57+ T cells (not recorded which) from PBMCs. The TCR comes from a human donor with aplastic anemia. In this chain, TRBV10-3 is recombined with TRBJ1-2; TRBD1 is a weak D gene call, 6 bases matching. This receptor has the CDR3 CAISPGVGGDGYTF. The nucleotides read TGTGCCATCAGTCCCGGGGTAGGGGGGGATGGCTACACCTTC.